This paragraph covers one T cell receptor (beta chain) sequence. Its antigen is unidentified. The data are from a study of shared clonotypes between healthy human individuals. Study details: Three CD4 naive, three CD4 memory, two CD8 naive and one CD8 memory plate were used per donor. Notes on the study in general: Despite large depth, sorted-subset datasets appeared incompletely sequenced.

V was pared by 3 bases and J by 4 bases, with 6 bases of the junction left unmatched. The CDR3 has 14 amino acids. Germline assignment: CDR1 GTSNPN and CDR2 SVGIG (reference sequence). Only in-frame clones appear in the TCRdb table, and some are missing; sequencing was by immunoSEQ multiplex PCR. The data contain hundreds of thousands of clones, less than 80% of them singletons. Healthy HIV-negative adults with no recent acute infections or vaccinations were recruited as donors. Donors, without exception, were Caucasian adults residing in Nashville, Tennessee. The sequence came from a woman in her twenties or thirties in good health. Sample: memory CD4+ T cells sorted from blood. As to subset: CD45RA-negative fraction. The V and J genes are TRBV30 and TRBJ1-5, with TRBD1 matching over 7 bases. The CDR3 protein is CAWRKGQLNQPQHF. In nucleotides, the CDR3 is TGTGCCTGGAGAAAGGGACAGCTAAATCAGCCCCAGCATTTT.